This paragraph reports one T cell receptor beta chain. The specificity of this receptor is unknown. No base-level quality is on record; no much larger clone is a single base apart. Whole blood was collected in K2EDTA tubes by collaborating institutions according to the institutions' own protocols. Collaborator samples were shipped for TCRbeta analysis as frozen whole blood, isolated PBMCs, or DNA extracted from either sample type. These data come from a study of blood T cell repertoires in COVID-19 (dated by TCRdb to 2020 to 2021). Notes on the research overall: Samples from collaborators originated in the United States, Italy and Spain and spanned both the acute and convalescent phases of COVID-19. The material from the prospective study consisted of cDNA or gDNA derived from T cells, B-cell-depleted T cells, or PBMCs. The dataset comprised deeply sampled blood TCRbeta repertoires from subjects exposed to, actively infected with, or recovered from COVID-19. The repertoires were made available in a free public database intended to serve as a resource for research on the immune response to SARS-CoV-2. Samples came from the ongoing ImmuneRACE study (first 160 participants) plus 1,254 subjects from 6 global collaborators. The sample metadata nearly always contained a de-identified subject ID, COVID-19 status, age in years and sex. HLA class I and class II types, where available, came from metadata supplied by the sample provider rather than from assay-based typing.

Points the paper makes about the study in general: The amount of clinical and demographic metadata varied by source and participant and was provided uncurated.

V has 5 bases trimmed and J has 4 bases trimmed; junction bases matching no gene number 7. The germline V gene encodes CDR1 MDHEN and CDR2 SYDVKM. The CDR3 holds 15 amino acids from the cysteine to the phenylalanine. Only the CDR3 DNA is retained, 45 bases long and in frame from the first base. TCRbeta CDR3 regions were amplified from genomic DNA using the immunoSEQ Assay, a bias-controlled multiplex PCR. Processing in the source paper ran as follows. Nucleated cell counts per sample were estimated from amplification of reference gene primers within the assay. To quantify the absolute abundance of each unique TCRbeta CDR3 rearrangement, sequence reads were collapsed and filtered. For each sample, productive Simpson clonality was calculated as the square root of Simpson's diversity index over productive rearrangements. TCRdb obtained this table from immuneACCESS and retained in-frame rearrangements with V and J assigned. These tables miss some clones; where compared with another copy, unresolved V genes account for less than half of the shortfall, and the remainder is unexplained. V and J calls and clone size come straight from that table; D and trimming were deduced from the DNA. The sample records 23,000 or so clones, roughly nine tenths of which are singletons. 9.7% of the sample comes from the top ten.

Sequencing used peripheral blood. The V gene is TRBV28 and the J gene is TRBJ1-4; the junction holds 7 bases that match TRBD1. This clonotype was sampled from a man between 70 and 80 years old with acute or convalescent COVID-19. The CDR3 region: CASSRSTGVNEKLFF. The DNA reads as follows: TGTGCCAGCAGTCGATCAACAGGGGTTAATGAAAAACTGTTTTTT.